This record concerns one TCR beta chain sequence. The entry originates in a study of Tregs in tolerant kidney transplant recipients. Method: immunoSEQ multiplex PCR; TCRdb's copy keeps in-frame clones and lacks some. The sample has about 87,000 clones, over 85% seen once. Per the germline V gene, CDR1 is SEHNR and CDR2 is FQNEAQ (reference sequence). The CDR3 has 14 amino acids. The J segment lost 7 bases and the V segment lost 4 bases, leaving 7 bases of the junction unmatched. V usage is TRBV7-9 and J usage is TRBJ2-7, with 10 bases fitting TRBD1. This clonotype was sampled from a human donor who received a combined kidney and bone marrow transplant. The sequencing used CD4+ T cells from blood, collected before the transplant. CDR3 loop: CASSSSGTGDEQYF. The CDR3 DNA follows: TGTGCCAGCAGCTCTTCCGGGACAGGGGATGAGCAGTACTTC.